These T cell receptor beta chains were read from a single sample in a study of cytomegalovirus exposure and HLA in healthy donors. Produced via immunoSEQ multiplex PCR; TCRdb's table is partial and in-frame only. The sample records about 41,000 clones, about 85% being singletons. The specimen sequenced was PBMCs. The receptors come from a man aged 50-60 years in good health and CMV-seronegative. Both conserved end residues are part of each CDR3. Each record gives: clone size, J gene, D gene, V gene, CDR3 DNA, CDR3 protein. The D gene is left open where the match is weak. Size tells how often a clone was seen (once, few, many) or the class of an expanded clone, and some rows leave it out.

abundance: NA; j_gene: TRBJ2-3; d_gene: TRBD2; v_gene: TRBV28; CDR3nt: TGTGCCAGCAGTTCAATACTGATCGGACTAGCGGGAGCCTCTAGCACAGATACGCAGTATTTT; CDR3aa: CASSSILIGLAGASSTDTQYF
abundance: NA; j_gene: TRBJ1-5; d_gene: TRBD1; v_gene: TRBV5-1; CDR3nt: TGCGCCAGCAGCCCCGACAGGGGCGATCAGCCCCAGCATTTT; CDR3aa: CASSPDRGDQPQHF
abundance: NA; j_gene: TRBJ1-1; d_gene: NA; v_gene: TRBV7-2; CDR3nt: TGTGCCAGCAGCCCGGGGACATTGAACACTGAAGCTTTCTTT; CDR3aa: CASSPGTLNTEAFF
abundance: NA; j_gene: TRBJ1-2; d_gene: NA; v_gene: TRBV2; CDR3nt: TGTGCCAGCAGCGCCGACAGGTTAAACGGCTACACCTTC; CDR3aa: CASSADRLNGYTF
abundance: NA; j_gene: TRBJ1-1; d_gene: TRBD1; v_gene: TRBV2; CDR3nt: TGTGCCAGCAGTTCTGGACAGGGGGCAGGAGACACTGAAGCTTTCTTT; CDR3aa: CASSSGQGAGDTEAFF
abundance: NA; j_gene: TRBJ2-1; d_gene: TRBD2; v_gene: TRBV7-9; CDR3nt: TGTGCCAGCAGCTCGCGGGGGGGCAGACAAAATGAGCAGTTCTTC; CDR3aa: CASSSRGGRQNEQFF
abundance: once; j_gene: TRBJ2-5; d_gene: NA; v_gene: TRBV7-9; CDR3nt: TGTGCCAGCAGCCGTATGACCGGGGGACAAGAGACCCAGTACTTC; CDR3aa: CASSRMTGGQETQYF
abundance: NA; j_gene: TRBJ2-1; d_gene: TRBD2; v_gene: TRBV12-5; CDR3nt: TGTGCTAGTGGTCGGGTGGCTTCGATAGCGGGTTACAATGAGCAGTTCTTC; CDR3aa: CASGRVASIAGYNEQFF
abundance: NA; j_gene: TRBJ2-4; d_gene: TRBD2; v_gene: TRBV4-3; CDR3nt: TGCGCCAGCAGCCAACGCAGCGGGGGAGAAAACATTCAGTACTTC; CDR3aa: CASSQRSGGENIQYF
abundance: NA; j_gene: TRBJ2-7; d_gene: NA; v_gene: TRBV28; CDR3nt: TGTGCCAGCAGTTACGCTGGCAACTACGAGCAGTACTTC; CDR3aa: CASSYAGNYEQYF
abundance: NA; j_gene: TRBJ1-1; d_gene: NA; v_gene: TRBV6-5; CDR3nt: TGTGCCAGCAGCACTCCAGGCACTGAAGCTTTCTTT; CDR3aa: CASSTPGTEAFF
abundance: NA; j_gene: TRBJ2-2; d_gene: NA; v_gene: TRBV11-2; CDR3nt: TGTGCCAGCAGCTTAGTATACCAGGGCGGCGCCGGGGAGCTGTTTTTT; CDR3aa: CASSLVYQGGAGELFF
abundance: NA; j_gene: TRBJ2-1; d_gene: TRBD1; v_gene: TRBV7-2; CDR3nt: TGTGCCAGCTCTCGGACAGGGGCGAGTGAGCAGTTCTTC; CDR3aa: CASSRTGASEQFF
abundance: NA; j_gene: TRBJ2-2; d_gene: TRBD1; v_gene: TRBV27; CDR3nt: TGTGCCAGCAGGGGACAGGGGCTGACCGGGGAGCTGTTTTTT; CDR3aa: CASRGQGLTGELFF
abundance: NA; j_gene: TRBJ2-3; d_gene: TRBD2; v_gene: TRBV30; CDR3nt: TGTGCCTGGCAAAGCGGGGGGTTCACAGATACGCAGTATTTT; CDR3aa: CAWQSGGFTDTQYF
abundance: NA; j_gene: TRBJ1-2; d_gene: TRBD1; v_gene: TRBV19; CDR3nt: TGTGCCAGCAATACTTCGCCGGGAGGGGGCGTCGGCTATGGCTACACCTTC; CDR3aa: CASNTSPGGGVGYGYTF
abundance: NA; j_gene: TRBJ1-1; d_gene: NA; v_gene: TRBV6-9; CDR3nt: TGTGCCAGCAGCTTGGACCCCTCACAGGATATGAACACTGAAGCTTTCTTT; CDR3aa: CASSLDPSQDMNTEAFF
abundance: NA; j_gene: TRBJ2-1; d_gene: TRBD2; v_gene: TRBV9; CDR3nt: TGTGCCAGCAGCGACGGCGGGGGGAACTACAATGAGCAGTTCTTC; CDR3aa: CASSDGGGNYNEQFF
abundance: NA; j_gene: TRBJ2-7; d_gene: TRBD2; v_gene: TRBV7-3; CDR3nt: TGTGCCAGCAGCTCACCGAAAACCGGGACTAGCGGGAGGACCGAGCAGTACTTC; CDR3aa: CASSSPKTGTSGRTEQYF
abundance: NA; j_gene: TRBJ2-1; d_gene: TRBD2; v_gene: TRBV12-5; CDR3nt: TGTGCTAGTGGTTTGGGGCTAGCGGCGGGGGATGAGCAGTTCTTC; CDR3aa: CASGLGLAAGDEQFF
abundance: NA; j_gene: TRBJ2-5; d_gene: TRBD2; v_gene: TRBV4-2; CDR3nt: TGTGCCAGCAGCCAGCTTGCGGGGGGCCCAGAGACCCAGTACTTC; CDR3aa: CASSQLAGGPETQYF
abundance: NA; j_gene: TRBJ2-3; d_gene: NA; v_gene: TRBV11-3; CDR3nt: TGTGCCAGCAGCTTAGGTCAGGGGTACGCAGATACGCAGTATTTT; CDR3aa: CASSLGQGYADTQYF
abundance: few; j_gene: TRBJ2-7; d_gene: TRBD1; v_gene: TRBV6-5; CDR3nt: TGTGCCAGCAGTTACGGGACAGTCTACGAGCAGTACTTC; CDR3aa: CASSYGTVYEQYF
abundance: NA; j_gene: TRBJ2-1; d_gene: TRBD2; v_gene: TRBV11-3; CDR3nt: TGTGCCAGCAGCTCGGGACTAGCGGGGGGGCAAGAGCAGTTCTTC; CDR3aa: CASSSGLAGGQEQFF
abundance: NA; j_gene: TRBJ1-2; d_gene: TRBD1; v_gene: TRBV7-9; CDR3nt: TGTGCCAGCAGCTTACCAGGGGGTGTATATGGCTACACCTTC; CDR3aa: CASSLPGGVYGYTF
abundance: NA; j_gene: TRBJ1-2; d_gene: NA; v_gene: TRBV6-5; CDR3nt: TGTGCCAGCAGTTACGGGGACACAGACTATGGCTACACCTTC; CDR3aa: CASSYGDTDYGYTF
abundance: NA; j_gene: TRBJ2-1; d_gene: TRBD1; v_gene: TRBV28; CDR3nt: TGTGCCAGCAGTGCGATTTATAGGTGGGGTGGACAGGGGACCTACAATGAGCAGTTCTTC; CDR3aa: CASSAIYRWGGQGTYNEQFF
abundance: NA; j_gene: TRBJ2-1; d_gene: NA; v_gene: TRBV7-8; CDR3nt: TGTGCCAGCAGCAAGGACAGCTACAATGAGCAGTTCTTC; CDR3aa: CASSKDSYNEQFF
abundance: once; j_gene: TRBJ2-1; d_gene: NA; v_gene: TRBV5-1; CDR3nt: TGCGCCAGCAGCCCGGGGGGCCACTACAATGAGCAGTTCTTC; CDR3aa: CASSPGGHYNEQFF
abundance: NA; j_gene: TRBJ2-7; d_gene: NA; v_gene: TRBV7-9; CDR3nt: TGTGCCAGCAGCCCCCCCCTGGGCGACGAGCAGTACTTC; CDR3aa: CASSPPLGDEQYF
abundance: few; j_gene: TRBJ1-4; d_gene: NA; v_gene: TRBV7-9; CDR3nt: TGTTCCAGCAGCTTGGGGCAGGCGTTGACTAATGAAAAACTGTTTTTT; CDR3aa: CSSSLGQALTNEKLFF
abundance: NA; j_gene: TRBJ2-5; d_gene: NA; v_gene: TRBV2; CDR3nt: TGTGCCAGCAGTGATATCCAAGAGACCCAGTACTTC; CDR3aa: CASSDIQETQYF
abundance: NA; j_gene: TRBJ2-2; d_gene: TRBD1; v_gene: TRBV7-2; CDR3nt: TGTGCCAGCAGCCCAGGGGGCAGTGACACCGGGGAGCTGTTTTTT; CDR3aa: CASSPGGSDTGELFF
abundance: NA; j_gene: TRBJ1-1; d_gene: NA; v_gene: TRBV2; CDR3nt: TGTGCCAGCAGGCGCGGGACCCAACAGAACACTGAAGCTTTCTTT; CDR3aa: CASRRGTQQNTEAFF
abundance: NA; j_gene: TRBJ2-7; d_gene: NA; v_gene: TRBV2; CDR3nt: TGTGCCAGCAGTGGAGGGACTTTTTCCTACGAGCAGTACTTC; CDR3aa: CASSGGTFSYEQYF